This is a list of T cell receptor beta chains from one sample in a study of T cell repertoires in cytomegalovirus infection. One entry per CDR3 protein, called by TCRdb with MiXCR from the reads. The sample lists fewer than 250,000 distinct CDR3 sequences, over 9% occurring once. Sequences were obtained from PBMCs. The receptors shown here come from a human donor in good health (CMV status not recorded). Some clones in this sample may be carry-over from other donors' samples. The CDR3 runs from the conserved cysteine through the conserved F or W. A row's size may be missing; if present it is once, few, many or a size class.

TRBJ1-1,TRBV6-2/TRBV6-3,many,CASSQRQTGEAFF
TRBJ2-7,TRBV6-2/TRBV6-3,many,CASTSFGGPLYEQYF
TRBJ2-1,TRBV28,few,CASSPFGGGVGNEQFF
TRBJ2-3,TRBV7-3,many,CASSLNGGGTDTQYF
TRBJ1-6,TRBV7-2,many,CASHGGSYNSPLHF
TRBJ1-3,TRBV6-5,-,CASSPTGGSGNTIYF
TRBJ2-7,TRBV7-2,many,CASSLDTASYEQYF
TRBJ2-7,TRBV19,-,CASSMDRDSSYEQYF
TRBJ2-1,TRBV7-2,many,CASSSSGSVANEQFF
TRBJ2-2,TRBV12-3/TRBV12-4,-,CASSSPYRDRVTGELFF
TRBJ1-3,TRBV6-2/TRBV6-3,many,CASSYGDTGNTIYF
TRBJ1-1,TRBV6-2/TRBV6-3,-,CASSYSVTSTEAFF
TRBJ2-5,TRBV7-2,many,CASSVTRARETQYF
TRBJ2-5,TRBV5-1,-,CASTRGEETQYF
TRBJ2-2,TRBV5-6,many,CASSYGQGAGELFF
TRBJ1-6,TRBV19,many,CASSTGTGRNSPLHF
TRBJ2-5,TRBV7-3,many,CAPQWQKETQYF
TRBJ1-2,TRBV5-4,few,CASISQGYSYGYTF
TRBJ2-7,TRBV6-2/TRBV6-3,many,CASNEPGPGPSSSYEQYF
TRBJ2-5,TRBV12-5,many,CASGLGGRQQETQYF
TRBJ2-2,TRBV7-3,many,CASSLGQGLGELFF
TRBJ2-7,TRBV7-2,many,CASSFGGHSGRLPREQYF
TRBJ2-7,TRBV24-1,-,CATRTPGPALGSSYEQYF
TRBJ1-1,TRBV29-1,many,CSGGHTEAFF
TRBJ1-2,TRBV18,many,CASSPTPTTGTGGYTF